Included here is one T cell receptor (beta chain) sequence, with context. It was via CD45RO/CCR7/CD25/CD127/CD95/CD27 that CD4+ naive, central memory, regulatory and stem cell-like memory cells were sorted. The germline CDR1 and CDR2 sequences are SGHTA and FQGNSA. Trimming cost V 0 bases and J 8 bases, with 10 bases left between them. This CDR3 is built from 14 residues. Reverse transcription of all isolated RNA meant that expressed TCRB transcripts were sequenced. The read count averaged around 4 million across naive, central memory and regulatory T cell samples. Repertoires were generated with immunoSEQ multiplex PCR, while TCRdb's copy carries only in-frame clones and drops some. The sample lists under 200,000 clones, 8.1% occurring once. This specimen comes from a study of beta chain features in type 1 diabetes.

The sequence came from a man aged 18-30 years in good health. The chain combines TRBV7-2 with TRBJ1-4, with D possibly matching TRBD1 (6 bases). The specimen was central memory CD4+ T cells from blood. CDR3 in DNA: TGTGCCAGCAGCTTAGCTCAGGGGCGGGAAAAACTGTTTTTT. It specifies CASSLAQGREKLFF.